This TCR beta chain is from a study of blood T cell repertoires in COVID-19. Trimming took 5 bases from V and 6 from J; bases not matched to a gene: 4. The CDR3 is made up of 12 amino acids. The germline gives CDR1 MNHNY, CDR2 SVGAGI (reference sequence). Assay: immunoSEQ multiplex PCR; the TCRdb copy retains only in-frame clones and omits some. The table has 150,000 to 200,000 clones, around 87% seen once; the top ten hold approximately 6.5%. The chain links TRBV6-6 to TRBJ2-7; 7 positions agree with TRBD2. Specimen: peripheral blood. This TCR came from a woman older than 75 in a cohort sampled during active or convalescent COVID-19. This CDR3 reads CASSLPGGEQYF. The CDR3 DNA reads as TGTGCCAGCAGTCTACCGGGGGGCGAGCAGTACTTC.